What follows are 22 T cell receptor beta chains derived from one specimen sequenced in a study of blood T cell repertoires in COVID-19. Sequencing used immunoSEQ multiplex PCR; TCRdb keeps in-frame clones, though not all of them. The table lists about 200,000 clones, less than 90% of them singletons. Sequencing was carried out using peripheral blood. These receptors originate from a man aged 35-49 years with active or convalescent COVID-19.

This sequence joins TRBV15 and TRBJ1-2; D unresolved. CDR1 is LNHNV and CDR2 is YYDKDF in the germline V gene (reference sequence). The CDR3 spans 16 residues. V was trimmed by 2 bases and J by 7 bases, leaving 20 bases between them. The CDR3 DNA is TGTGCCACCAGCAGACAACCGGCATTGTTGCCAGGTGGCTACACCTTC. It yields the protein CATSRQPALLPGGYTF.

V and J are TRBV5-6 and TRBJ1-2; 8 nucleotides agree with TRBD1. The V gene end was trimmed by 3 bases and the J gene end by 2 bases; junction bases not matched to a gene: 6. The length of the CDR3 is 15 residues. Germline assignment: CDR1 SGHDT and CDR2 YYEEEE. The CDR3 DNA follows: TGTGCCAGCAGCTCCCCAGGACAGGGCAACTATGGCTACACCTTC. It yields the protein CASSSPGQGNYGYTF.

The chain links TRBV3-1 (or the pseudogene TRBV3-2) to TRBJ1-5; D is undetermined. The CDR3 has 16 amino acids. V was clipped by 8 bases and J by 2 bases, with 19 bases between them. Germline CDR1 reads LGHDT; CDR2 reads YNNKEL (reference sequence). CDR3 DNA sequence: TGTGCCAGCCGACTACCGGGCCCGACGGGCAATCAGCCCCAGCATTTT. Translated, it gives CASRLPGPTGNQPQHF.

The table lists this clone with a count of one. The chain uses TRBV5-8 and TRBJ2-1; D uncertain. The CDR3 sequence is 15 residues long. V gave up 0 bases and J gave up 0 bases, with 7 bases separating them. CDR1 and CDR2 from the germline V gene are SGHTS and YDEGEE. CDR3 loop: CASSLGRSSYNEQFF. DNA for the CDR3: TGTGCCAGCAGCTTGGGTCGGAGCTCCTACAATGAGCAGTTCTTC.

This rearrangement joins TRBV19 to TRBJ1-4; 7 bases are shared with TRBD1. V shed 4 bases and J 3 bases; nucleotides not matched to a gene: 2. This CDR3 is 14 amino acids long. Germline-derived CDR1 and CDR2 are LNHDA and SQIVND (reference sequence). The DNA of the CDR3 is TGTGCCAGTAGTACGGGACAGTCTAATGAAAAACTGTTTTTT. As protein: CASSTGQSNEKLFF.

This chain links TRBV2 with TRBJ2-2; 10 positions agree with TRBD2. The CDR3 is 15 residues long. V lost 6 bases and J lost 4; bases outside the gene matches: 5. The germline CDR1 and CDR2 sequences are SNHLY and FYNNEI. The CDR3 spells CASSQAGGPTGELFF. The CDR3 nucleotides read TGTGCCAGCAGCCAAGCGGGAGGGCCCACCGGGGAGCTGTTTTTT.

J is TRBJ1-2 and V is TRBV5-1; 8 bases are shared with TRBD1. The CDR3 is made up of 15 amino acids. Germline V gene lookup returns CDR1 SGHRS and CDR2 YFSETQ. Trimming removed 3 bases from V and 4 bases from J; junction bases left unmatched: 8. CDR3 nucleotides: TGCGCCAGCAGCTGGAGAGCAACAGGGGGCTATGGCTACACCTTC. This codes for CASSWRATGGYGYTF. Using reference TRBV5-1 and TRBJ1-2 for the parts outside the CDR3, the full variable domain is KAGVTQTPRYLIKTRGQQVTLSCSPISGHRSVSWYQQTPGQGLQFLFEYFSETQRNKGNFPGRFSGRQFSNSRSEMNVSTLELGDSALYLCASSWRATGGYGYTFGSGTRLTVV.

This rearrangement joins TRBV9 to TRBJ2-7; 7 positions agree with TRBD2. Germline CDR1 reads SGDLS; CDR2 reads YYNGEE. The CDR3 length is 15 residues. J gave up 1 base and V 3 bases, and 7 bases lay outside the gene matches. This CDR3 reads CASSADPGGSYEQYF. As DNA, the CDR3 is TGTGCCAGCAGCGCCGATCCGGGGGGTTCCTACGAGCAGTACTTC.

CDR3 residues: CATSNRDEQYF. CDR3 in DNA: TGTGCCACCAGTAATCGGGACGAGCAGTACTTC. V usage is TRBV24-1 and J usage is TRBJ2-7; no reliable D call. Germline loops: CDR1 KGHDR, CDR2 SFDVKD. The germline V and J ends were trimmed by 6 bases and 5 bases, with 7 bases remaining between them. The CDR3 runs to 11 residues.

The chain employs TRBV19 and TRBJ2-1; possible D gene TRBD1, 7 bases. The ends were cut back, 3 bases at V and 9 bases at J, with 24 bases in the middle. This CDR3 comprises 17 residues. The germline CDR1 and CDR2 sequences are LNHDA and SQIVND (reference sequence). CDR3 sequence (DNA): TGTGCCAGTAGTATCGGAGGAGGGGGCGGCTCGGTGGGTGAGCAGTTCTTC. Protein: CASSIGGGGGSVGEQFF.

The chain joins TRBV7-2 to TRBJ2-3, with 8 bases fitting TRBD1. V was pared by 4 bases and J by 4 bases, with 10 bases of the junction left unmatched. This CDR3 contains 16 residues. CDR1 is SGHTA and CDR2 is FQGNSA in the germline V gene. The DNA of the CDR3 is TGTGCCAGCAGCTCGTTGGACAGGGACACGGCAGATACGCAGTATTTT. It codes for CASSSLDRDTADTQYF. The full variable domain, completed using reference TRBV7-2 and TRBJ2-3, is GAGVSQSPSNKVTEKGKDVELRCDPISGHTALYWYRQSLGQGLEFLIYFQGNSAPDKSGLPSDRFSAERTGGSVSTLTIQRTQQEDSAVYLCASSSLDRDTADTQYFGPGTRLTVL.

The chain combines TRBV27 with TRBJ2-7; D is perhaps TRBD2 (5 bases). The CDR3 is 14 amino acids. Trimming took 5 bases from V and 2 from J, leaving 13 bases between them. Germline loops: CDR1 MNHEY, CDR2 SMNVEV (reference sequence). CDR3 in DNA: TGTGCCAGCAGTCCCTCCGCCGGGGCCTACGAGCAGTACTTC. As protein: CASSPSAGAYEQYF.

The chain has TRBV6-5 and TRBJ2-7; possible D gene TRBD1, 5 bases. Germline V lookup: CDR1 MNHEY, CDR2 SVGAGI. The CDR3 covers 14 residues. V lost 6 bases, J lost 0 bases, and 12 bases lay in between. The CDR3 loop is CASSPRQSSYEQYF. The CDR3, as DNA: TGTGCCAGCAGCCCCCGACAGAGCTCCTACGAGCAGTACTTC.

V and J are TRBV5-6 and TRBJ1-6; 7 bases map to TRBD1. V trimming: 4 bases; J trimming: 6 bases; junction bases outside the gene matches: 7. This CDR3 is built from 15 residues. Germline loops: CDR1 SGHDT, CDR2 YYEEEE. CDR3 DNA: TGTGCCAGCAGCAGATCGACAGGGAGTAATTCACCCCTCCACTTT. As protein: CASSRSTGSNSPLHF.

CDR3 coding DNA: TGTGCCAGCAGCGCCGGGACAGGGGGGGGCAATCAGCCCCAGCATTTT. Translating it yields CASSAGTGGGNQPQHF. The chain combines TRBV9 with TRBJ1-5; 11 nucleotides line up with TRBD1. The CDR3 is 16 amino acids. Looked up from germline, CDR1 is SGDLS and CDR2 is YYNGEE. V shed 3 bases, J shed 2 bases, and the junction held 4 bases outside the gene matches.

The chain employs TRBV2 and TRBJ1-2; 12 bases agree with TRBD1. The germline V gene encodes CDR1 SNHLY and CDR2 FYNNEI. The trim removed 4 bases at V and 8 bases at J, leaving 5 bases unmatched. The CDR3 is 14 residues long. Written as DNA, the CDR3 is TGTGCCAGCAGTGGGGGACAGGGGGCGTGGGGCTACACCTTC. The encoded protein is CASSGGQGAWGYTF.

The rearrangement joins TRBV9 to TRBJ1-5, with D tentatively TRBD1 (6 bases). The CDR3 runs to 12 residues. CDR1 is SGDLS and CDR2 is YYNGEE in the germline V gene. V lost 7 bases and J lost 3, with 8 bases in between. The CDR3 sequence: CASGQLNQPQHF. The CDR3 bases are TGTGCCAGCGGACAGCTCAATCAGCCCCAGCATTTT.

This chain uses TRBV3-1 (or the pseudogene TRBV3-2) with TRBJ1-3; D is ambiguous. Germline V gives CDR1 LGHDT, CDR2 YNNKEL (reference sequence). V lost 1 base, J lost 0 bases, and 16 bases lay in between. The CDR3 is 18 amino acids. The CDR3 sequence is CASSQVSTATSSGNTIYF. CDR3 coding DNA: TGTGCCAGCAGCCAAGTTTCAACAGCTACCAGCTCTGGAAACACCATATATTTT.

This chain connects TRBV12-3 or TRBV12-4 to TRBJ1-2; 8 bases are a match to TRBD1. J gave up 5 bases and V 6 bases, and 5 bases lay outside the gene matches. This CDR3 region has 13 residues. Here the CDR3 DNA reads TGTGCCAGCAGGGACCAGGGGGCGTATGGCTACACCTTC. Protein sequence: CASRDQGAYGYTF.

V usage is TRBV24-1 and J usage is TRBJ2-1; D not certain. V was trimmed by 6 bases and J by 4 bases, leaving 3 bases between them. The CDR3 consists of 11 residues. CDR1 and CDR2 from the germline V gene are KGHDR and SFDVKD. The CDR3 sequence: CATSQYNEQFF. The DNA of the CDR3 is TGTGCCACCAGTCAATACAATGAGCAGTTCTTC.

The genes are TRBV28 and TRBJ2-3, with D tentatively TRBD2 (5 bases). CDR1 and CDR2 (germline): MDHEN, SYDVKM. This CDR3 comprises 14 residues. The V gene lost 8 bases and the J gene lost 4 bases, with 16 bases spanning the gap. The CDR3, as DNA: TGTGCCAGCCGCGATGGAGGAGTTCCAGATACGCAGTATTTT. Translation gives CASRDGGVPDTQYF.

The rearrangement joins TRBV9 to TRBJ1-1, with D possibly TRBD1 on 6 matching bases. CDR1 SGDLS and CDR2 YYNGEE come from the germline V gene. The CDR3 runs to 14 residues. Between the trimmed V and J ends, which lost 2 bases and 4 bases, there was a span of 12 bases. The CDR3 spells CASSVTGLGTEAFF. CDR3 coding DNA: TGTGCCAGCAGCGTCACAGGGTTAGGCACTGAAGCTTTCTTT.